This is a list of T cell receptor beta chains from one sample in a study of shared clonotypes between healthy human individuals. Clones were sequenced by immunoSEQ multiplex PCR, and TCRdb holds only the in-frame ones, with some missing. The table lists millions of clones, roughly 96% of them singletons. Sequencing was carried out using naive CD4+ T cells sorted from blood. Source of these receptors: a man aged 18 to 29 in good health. The CDR3 runs from the conserved cysteine through the conserved F or W. Fields, in order: clone size, D gene, J gene, V gene, CDR3 DNA, CDR3 protein. The D gene is left open where the match is weak. Clone size appears in some rows only: once, few, many, or a class for an expanded clone.

>-|-|TRBJ2-7|TRBV28
TGTGCCAGCAGTTTGCTAGCGCCACCTTCCTACGAGCAGTACTTC
CASSLLAPPSYEQYF
>-|TRBD1|TRBJ2-3|TRBV29-1
TGCAGCATTGATCTCCAGCCCCACAGGGGGGCAGATACGCAGTATTTT
CSIDLQPHRGADTQYF
>-|-|TRBJ1-1|TRBV5-1
TGCGCCAGCAGCCTCCTCAAAAGGGACACTGAAGCTTTCTTT
CASSLLKRDTEAFF
>few|-|TRBJ2-7|TRBV4-2
TGTGCCAGCAGCCAAGATCCCCTAGAGACCGAGGGGAACCACGAGCAGTACTTC
CASSQDPLETEGNHEQYF
>-|-|TRBJ1-1|TRBV28
TGTGCCAGCAGACTTGTCCGCGGACGGGTTGGGGCTGAAGCTTTCTTT
CASRLVRGRVGAEAFF
>once|-|TRBJ1-1|TRBV18
TGTGCCAGCTCACCACCGGCCCAACTTGCGTCAGCTTTCTTT
CASSPPAQLASAFF
>-|-|TRBJ1-5|TRBV4-3
TGCGCCAGCAGCCAAGATCTGAACCAGCCCCAGCATTTT
CASSQDLNQPQHF
>-|TRBD1|TRBJ1-4|TRBV6-5
TGTGCCAGCAGGGAACAGGGGGCGTGGGAAAAACTGTTTTTT
CASREQGAWEKLFF
>-|-|TRBJ1-1|TRBV29-1
TGCAGCGTTCTAGAAAGGGGCACTGAAGCTTTCTTT
CSVLERGTEAFF
>-|-|TRBJ2-5|TRBV19
TGTGCCAGTGGCAGAGAGACCCAGTACTTC
CASGRETQYF
>-|-|TRBJ1-1|TRBV5-4
TGTGCCAGCAGCTTGGGGGGAGGCACTGAAGCTTTCTTT
CASSLGGGTEAFF
>-|-|TRBJ2-7|TRBV6-5
TGTGCCAGCAGTTACGTGGGGCTGGGCTCCTACGAGCAGTACTTC
CASSYVGLGSYEQYF
>-|TRBD1|TRBJ1-2|TRBV7-2
TGTGCCAGCAGCTTAGGGCAGGGGGGAAACTATGGCTACACCTTC
CASSLGQGGNYGYTF
>-|-|TRBJ1-2|TRBV18
TGTGCCAGCTCGCTTCCGATAGGTGGCTACACCTTC
CASSLPIGGYTF
>-|TRBD2|TRBJ2-3|TRBV13
TGTGCCAGCAGCTTTCAGGGACTAGCGGGCACAGATACGCAGTATTTT
CASSFQGLAGTDTQYF
>-|-|TRBJ2-7|TRBV2
TGTGCCAGCAGTGACTTCGAGCAGTACTTC
CASSDFEQYF
>-|TRBD1|TRBJ2-7|TRBV18
TGTGCCAGCTCCCCGGGGGGACAGGGCTACGAGCAGTACTTC
CASSPGGQGYEQYF
>once|TRBD2|TRBJ2-1|TRBV7-9
TGTGCCAGCCTACTAGCGTCTGGAGGGCATGAGCAGTTCTTC
CASLLASGGHEQFF
>-|TRBD1|TRBJ2-7|TRBV4-1
TGCGCCAGCAGCCAAGACCCCGGGACAGAATACGAGCAGTACTTC
CASSQDPGTEYEQYF
>-|-|TRBJ1-1|TRBV28
TGTGCCAGCAGGCCCGGAAGCCTAGTCACTGAAGCTTTCTTT
CASRPGSLVTEAFF
>-|TRBD2|TRBJ2-7|TRBV5-1
TGCGCCAGCAGCTCCTCGCGACTAGCGGGAGAGGGCGAGCAGTACTTC
CASSSSRLAGEGEQYF
>-|-|TRBJ2-2|TRBV10-3
TGTGCCATCTCACCCCGATCCGGGACGAACACCGGGGAGCTGTTTTTT
CAISPRSGTNTGELFF
>once|-|TRBJ1-1|TRBV27
TGTGCCAGCAGTTGGGGACTGAAGAACGCTGAAGCTTTCTTT
CASSWGLKNAEAFF
>-|-|TRBJ2-3|TRBV18
TGTGCCAGCTCACCATCGGGTGCAGATACGCAGTATTTT
CASSPSGADTQYF
>-|-|TRBJ2-3|TRBV7-9
TGTGCCAGCAGCTTAGCAAGCACAGATACGCAGTATTTT
CASSLASTDTQYF
>-|TRBD1|TRBJ1-5|TRBV6-6
TGTGCCAGCAGTAGCGGAGGGACAGGGAATCAGCCCCAGCATTTT
CASSSGGTGNQPQHF
>-|-|TRBJ2-6|TRBV25-1
TGTGCCAGCAGTGCGGACTCGACGAGCTCTGGGGCCAACGTCCTGACTTTC
CASSADSTSSGANVLTF
>once|-|TRBJ1-2|TRBV7-8
TGTGCCAGCAGCTTAGCGAGGGAAGACTATGGCTACACCTTC
CASSLAREDYGYTF
>-|TRBD2|TRBJ2-2|TRBV6-1
TGTGCCAGCATGGGGGGGTACACCGGGGAGCTGTTTTTT
CASMGGYTGELFF
>-|-|TRBJ2-1|TRBV28
TGTGCCAGCAGTCCCGCCGGGACACGTAACAATGAGCAGTTCTTC
CASSPAGTRNNEQFF
>-|TRBD1|TRBJ1-2|TRBV4-3
TGCGCCAGCAGCCAAGATGCAGGGGGAGACTATGGCTACACCTTC
CASSQDAGGDYGYTF
>-|TRBD2|TRBJ2-5|TRBV30
TGTGCCTGGAGTTTCGCTCGGACTAGCGGGGGGCAAGAGACCCAGTACTTC
CAWSFARTSGGQETQYF
>-|-|TRBJ2-3|TRBV10-3
TGTGCCATCAGCGCAACCGATACGCAGTATTTT
CAISATDTQYF
>few|-|TRBJ1-2|TRBV5-1
TGCGCCAGCAGCTTGTTCCAGGAAGGCTATGGCTACACCTTC
CASSLFQEGYGYTF
>-|-|TRBJ1-1|TRBV10-3
TGTGCCATTCAGCTGAAGGATGGGGGGAACACTGAAGCTTTCTTT
CAIQLKDGGNTEAFF
>-|-|TRBJ2-2|TRBV2
TGTGCCAGCATGGGACATCCGAACACCGGGGAGCTGTTTTTT
CASMGHPNTGELFF
>-|-|TRBJ1-2|TRBV7-9
TGTGCCAGCAGCTTAGAACCCCGCTATGGCTACACCTTC
CASSLEPRYGYTF
>-|TRBD1|TRBJ2-5|TRBV11-3
TGTGCCAGCAGCTTCGGGACAGGGAGCCCTGAAGAGACCCAGTACTTC
CASSFGTGSPEETQYF
>-|-|TRBJ2-2|TRBV11-3
TGTGCCAGCAGTAGGAAGAACACCGGGGAGCTGTTTTTT
CASSRKNTGELFF
>-|TRBD2|TRBJ2-7|TRBV6-5
TGTGCCAGCAGTTACGTTGCTAGCGGGGCCTACGAGCAGTACTTC
CASSYVASGAYEQYF
>once|-|TRBJ1-5|TRBV2
TGTGCCAGCAGTGGCTCAAACGGGGGGCCCCAGCATTTT
CASSGSNGGPQHF
>once|TRBD2|TRBJ2-1|TRBV11-2
TGTGCCAGCAGCTCCCTACGGGATAGCGGGAGCTCCTACAATGAGCAGTTCTTC
CASSSLRDSGSSYNEQFF
>once|-|TRBJ1-1|TRBV28
TGTGCCAGCAGTTTCCCCCTGTCCGCGGAAGCTTTCTTT
CASSFPLSAEAFF
>-|-|TRBJ2-3|TRBV7-6
TGTGCCAGCAGCCTCTTTAGGGCAGATACGCAGTATTTT
CASSLFRADTQYF
>-|-|TRBJ2-3|TRBV12-5
TGTGCCTTGGGGGAGATAGTCACAGATACGCAGTATTTT
CALGEIVTDTQYF
>-|-|TRBJ1-5|TRBV30
TGTGCCTGGAGTGGCTACTATAGCAATCAGCCCCAGCATTTT
CAWSGYYSNQPQHF